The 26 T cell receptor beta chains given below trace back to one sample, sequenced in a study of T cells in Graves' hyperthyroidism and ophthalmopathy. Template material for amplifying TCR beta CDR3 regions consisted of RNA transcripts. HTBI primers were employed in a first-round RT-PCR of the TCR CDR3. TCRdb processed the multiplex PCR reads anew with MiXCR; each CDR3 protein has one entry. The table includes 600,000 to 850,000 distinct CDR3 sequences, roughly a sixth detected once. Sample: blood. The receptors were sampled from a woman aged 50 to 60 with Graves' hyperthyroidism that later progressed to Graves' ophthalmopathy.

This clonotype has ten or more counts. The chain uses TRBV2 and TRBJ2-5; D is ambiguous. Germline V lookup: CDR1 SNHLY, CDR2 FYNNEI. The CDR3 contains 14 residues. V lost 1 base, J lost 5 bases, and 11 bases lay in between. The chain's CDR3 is CASSEVSRGETQYF. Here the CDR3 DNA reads TGTGCCAGCAGTGAAGTGTCACGTGGGGAGACCCAGTACTTC.

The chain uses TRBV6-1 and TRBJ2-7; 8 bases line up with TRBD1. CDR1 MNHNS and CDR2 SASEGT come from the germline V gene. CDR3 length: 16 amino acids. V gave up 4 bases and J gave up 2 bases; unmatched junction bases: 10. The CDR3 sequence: CASSAGQGIRPYEQYF. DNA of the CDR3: TGTGCCAGCAGTGCTGGACAGGGAATAAGACCCTACGAGCAGTACTTC.

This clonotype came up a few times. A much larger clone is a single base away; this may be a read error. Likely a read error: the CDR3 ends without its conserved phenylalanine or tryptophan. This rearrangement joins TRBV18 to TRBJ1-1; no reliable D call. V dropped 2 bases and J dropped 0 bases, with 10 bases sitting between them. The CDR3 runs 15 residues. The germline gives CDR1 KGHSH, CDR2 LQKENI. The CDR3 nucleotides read TGTGCCAGCTCACCAGGCGTCAGACTGAACACTGAAGCTTTCCTT. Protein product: CASSPGVRLNTEAFL.

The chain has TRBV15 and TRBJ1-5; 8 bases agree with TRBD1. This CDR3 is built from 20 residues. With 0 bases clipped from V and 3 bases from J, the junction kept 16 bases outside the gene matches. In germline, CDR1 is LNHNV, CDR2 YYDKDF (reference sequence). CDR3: CATSREEETGDLENNQPQHF. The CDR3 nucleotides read TGTGCCACCAGCAGAGAAGAGGAGACAGGGGACCTCGAAAACAATCAGCCCCAGCATTTT.

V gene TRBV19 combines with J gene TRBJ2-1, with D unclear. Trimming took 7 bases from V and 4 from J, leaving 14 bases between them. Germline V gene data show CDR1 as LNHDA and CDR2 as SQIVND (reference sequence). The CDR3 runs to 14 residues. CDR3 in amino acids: CASKTSLGYNEQFF. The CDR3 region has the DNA TGTGCCAGTAAAACCTCACTTGGGTACAATGAGCAGTTCTTC.

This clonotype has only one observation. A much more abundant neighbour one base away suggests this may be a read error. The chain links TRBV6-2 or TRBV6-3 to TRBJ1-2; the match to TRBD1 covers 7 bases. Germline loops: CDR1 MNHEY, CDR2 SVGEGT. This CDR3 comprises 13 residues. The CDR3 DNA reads TGTGCCGCACAGGGGCCGGATAACTATGGCTACGCCTTC. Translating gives CAAQGPDNYGYAF.

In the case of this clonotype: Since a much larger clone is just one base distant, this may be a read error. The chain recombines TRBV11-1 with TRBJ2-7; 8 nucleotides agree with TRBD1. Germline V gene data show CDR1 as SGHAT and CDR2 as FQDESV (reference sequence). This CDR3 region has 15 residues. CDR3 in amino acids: CVSSLYRGVSYEQYF. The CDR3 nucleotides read TGTGTCAGCAGCTTGTACAGGGGGGTTTCCTACGAGCAGTACTTC.

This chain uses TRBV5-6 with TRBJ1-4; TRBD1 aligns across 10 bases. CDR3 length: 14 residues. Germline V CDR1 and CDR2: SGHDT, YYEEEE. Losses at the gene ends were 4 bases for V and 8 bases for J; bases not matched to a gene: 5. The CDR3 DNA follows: TGTGCCAGCAGCCGACAGGGGGCTTGGGAAAAACTGTTTTTT. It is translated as CASSRQGAWEKLFF.

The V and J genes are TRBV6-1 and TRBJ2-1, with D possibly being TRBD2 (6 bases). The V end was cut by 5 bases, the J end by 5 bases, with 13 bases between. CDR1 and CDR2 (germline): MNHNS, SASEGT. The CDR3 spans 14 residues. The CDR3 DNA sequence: TGTGCCAGCAGTTGGGGCACGGGAGACAATGAGCAGTTCTTC. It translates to CASSWGTGDNEQFF.

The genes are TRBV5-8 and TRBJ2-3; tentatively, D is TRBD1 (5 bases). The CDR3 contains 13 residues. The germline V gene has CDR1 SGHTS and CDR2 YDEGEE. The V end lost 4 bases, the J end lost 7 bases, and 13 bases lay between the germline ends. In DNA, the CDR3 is TGTGCCAGCAGCGAAACGACAGACCATACGCAGTATTTT. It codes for CASSETTDHTQYF.

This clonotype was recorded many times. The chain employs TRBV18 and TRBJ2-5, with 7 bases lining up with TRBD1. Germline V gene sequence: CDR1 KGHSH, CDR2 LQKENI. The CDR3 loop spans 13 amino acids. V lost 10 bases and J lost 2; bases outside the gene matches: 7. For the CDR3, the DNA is TGTGCCACCGTCCGGGACAGACAAGAGACCCAGTACTTC. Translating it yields CATVRDRQETQYF.

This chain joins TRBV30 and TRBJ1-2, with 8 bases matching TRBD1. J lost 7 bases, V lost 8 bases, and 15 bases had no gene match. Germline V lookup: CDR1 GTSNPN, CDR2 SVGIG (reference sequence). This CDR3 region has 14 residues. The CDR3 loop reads CALQAPQGAVGYTF. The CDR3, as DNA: TGTGCCCTACAAGCCCCCCAGGGGGCGGTTGGCTACACCTTC.

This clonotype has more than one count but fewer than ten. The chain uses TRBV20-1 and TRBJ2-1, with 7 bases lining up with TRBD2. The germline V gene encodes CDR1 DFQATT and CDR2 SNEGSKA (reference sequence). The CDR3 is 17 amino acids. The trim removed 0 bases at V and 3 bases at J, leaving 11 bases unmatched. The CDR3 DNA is TGCAGTGCTAGAGATGGGAGGGGACTGGGGTTCTACAATGAGCAGTTCTTC. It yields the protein CSARDGRGLGFYNEQFF.

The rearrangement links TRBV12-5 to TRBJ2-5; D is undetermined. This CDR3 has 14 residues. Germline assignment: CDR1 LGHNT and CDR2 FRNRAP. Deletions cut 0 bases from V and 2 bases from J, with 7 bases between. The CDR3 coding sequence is TGTGCTAGTGGTTTGGTGTCCGGGCAAGAGACCCAGTACTTC. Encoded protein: CASGLVSGQETQYF.

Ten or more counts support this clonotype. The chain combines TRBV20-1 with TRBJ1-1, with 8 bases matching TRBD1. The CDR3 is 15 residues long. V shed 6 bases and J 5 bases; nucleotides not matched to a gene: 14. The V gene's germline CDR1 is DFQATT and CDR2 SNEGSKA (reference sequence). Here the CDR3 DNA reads TGCAGTGCCTCCAACCGGGTGACAGGGGCTACTGAAGCTTTCTTT. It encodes CSASNRVTGATEAFF.

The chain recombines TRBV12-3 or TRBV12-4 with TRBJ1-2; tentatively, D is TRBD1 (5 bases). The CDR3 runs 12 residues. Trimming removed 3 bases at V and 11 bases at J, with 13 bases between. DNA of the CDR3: TGTGCCAGCAGTTTTTCAAGTGGGGGTTACACCTTC. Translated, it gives CASSFSSGGYTF.

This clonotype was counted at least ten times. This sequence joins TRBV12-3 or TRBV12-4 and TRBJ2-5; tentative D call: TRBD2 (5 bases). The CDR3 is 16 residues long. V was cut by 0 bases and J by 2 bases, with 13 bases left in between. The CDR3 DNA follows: TGTGCCAGCAGTTTAGCGTCGACGGGGAGACAAGAGACCCAGTACTTC. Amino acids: CASSLASTGRQETQYF.

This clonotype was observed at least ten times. The CDR3 is CASSLARVTDTQYF. CDR3 nucleotides: TGTGCCAGCAGCTTGGCAAGGGTTACAGATACGCAGTATTTT. This rearrangement joins TRBV5-6 to TRBJ2-3; no definite D call. Per the germline V gene, CDR1 is SGHDT and CDR2 is YYEEEE. The CDR3 contains 14 residues. Trimming left V 0 bases short and J 3 bases short, with 8 bases between.

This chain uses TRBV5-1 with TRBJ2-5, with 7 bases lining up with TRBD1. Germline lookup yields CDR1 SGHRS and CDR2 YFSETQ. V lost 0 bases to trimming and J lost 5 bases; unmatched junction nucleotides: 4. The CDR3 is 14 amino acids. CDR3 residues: CASSLAGQLETQYF. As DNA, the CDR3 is TGCGCCAGCAGCTTGGCGGGACAGTTGGAGACCCAGTACTTC.

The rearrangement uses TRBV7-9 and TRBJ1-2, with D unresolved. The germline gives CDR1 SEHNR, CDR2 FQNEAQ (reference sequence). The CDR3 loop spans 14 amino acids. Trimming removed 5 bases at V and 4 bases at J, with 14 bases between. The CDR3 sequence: CASSLVEAVYGYTF. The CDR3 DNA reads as TGTGCCAGCAGCCTAGTCGAGGCGGTCTATGGCTACACCTTC.

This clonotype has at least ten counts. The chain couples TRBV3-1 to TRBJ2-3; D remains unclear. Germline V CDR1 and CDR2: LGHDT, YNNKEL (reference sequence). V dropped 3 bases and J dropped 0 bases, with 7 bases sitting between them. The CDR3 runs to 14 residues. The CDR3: CASSHRVSTDTQYF. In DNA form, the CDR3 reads TGTGCCAGCAGCCACAGAGTAAGCACAGATACGCAGTATTTT.

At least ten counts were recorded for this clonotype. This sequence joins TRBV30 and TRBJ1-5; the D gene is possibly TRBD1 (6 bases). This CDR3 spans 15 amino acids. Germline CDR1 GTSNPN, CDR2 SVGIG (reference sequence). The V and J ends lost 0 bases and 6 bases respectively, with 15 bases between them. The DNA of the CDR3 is TGTGCCTGGAGTGTACAAGGGGGGATTGGTCAGCCCCAGCATTTT. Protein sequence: CAWSVQGGIGQPQHF.

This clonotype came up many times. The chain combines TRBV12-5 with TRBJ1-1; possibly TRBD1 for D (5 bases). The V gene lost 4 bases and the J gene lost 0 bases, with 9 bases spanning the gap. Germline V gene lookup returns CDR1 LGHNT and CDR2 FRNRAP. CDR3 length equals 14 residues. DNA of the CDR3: TGTGCTAGTGGTTCCGGGGGGTTGAACACTGAAGCTTTCTTT. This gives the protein CASGSGGLNTEAFF.

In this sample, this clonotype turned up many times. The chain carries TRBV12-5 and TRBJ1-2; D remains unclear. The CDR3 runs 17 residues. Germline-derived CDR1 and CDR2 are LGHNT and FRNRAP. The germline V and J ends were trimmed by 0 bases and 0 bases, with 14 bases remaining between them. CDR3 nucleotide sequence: TGTGCTAGTGGTTTGGTAAAGGGCCAACTGTCTAACTATGGCTACACCTTC. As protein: CASGLVKGQLSNYGYTF.

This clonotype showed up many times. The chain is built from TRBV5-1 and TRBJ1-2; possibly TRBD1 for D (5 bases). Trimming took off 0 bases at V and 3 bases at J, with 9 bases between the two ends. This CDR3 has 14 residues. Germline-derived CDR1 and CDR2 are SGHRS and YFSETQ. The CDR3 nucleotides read TGCGCCAGCAGCTTGGGGGACGGATACTATGGCTACACCTTC. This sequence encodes CASSLGDGYYGYTF.

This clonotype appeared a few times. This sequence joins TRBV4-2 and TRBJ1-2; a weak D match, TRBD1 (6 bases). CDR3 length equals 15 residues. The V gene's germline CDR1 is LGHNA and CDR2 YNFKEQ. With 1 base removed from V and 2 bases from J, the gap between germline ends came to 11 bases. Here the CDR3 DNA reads TGTGCCAGCAGCCAAGTCTCAGGGGCCAACTATGGCTACACCTTC. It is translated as CASSQVSGANYGYTF.